One TCR beta chain is described in this entry. Its target is not known. Time point reported: baseline pretreatment blood. The treatment was: 15 Gy SBRT to primary tumor, nephrectomy 4 weeks later. Serial blood draws occurred at baseline and 2 and 4 weeks post-SBRT. The V gene lost 6 bases and the J gene lost 4 bases, with 12 bases spanning the gap. The CDR3 runs 13 residues. Germline V gene sequence: CDR1 MNHEY, CDR2 SVGAGI. Sequenced by immunoSEQ multiplex PCR; TCRdb stores in-frame clones only, minus some. The table includes 110,000 to 150,000 clones, around nine tenths detected once. This entry is derived from a study of radiation and T cells in renal cell carcinoma. About the research overall: Nephrectomy followed 15 Gy stereotactic body radiation by 4 weeks. Study findings and constraints: In blood, top tumor clones expanded by 2 weeks, shrinking by 4.

This sequence joins TRBV6-5 and TRBJ1-2; D gene ambiguous. This clonotype was obtained from a woman aged 50 to 60 with renal cell carcinoma. This specimen consisted of blood, obtained from a patient whose treatment included radiotherapy and nephrectomy. DNA for the CDR3: TGTGCCAGCAGACCTCAGGAAATCTATGGCTACACCTTC. It encodes CASRPQEIYGYTF.